This T cell receptor beta chain was recorded in a study of OX40 agonist ivuxolimab in advanced cancers. With respect to the entire study: Ivuxolimab, which targeted the costimulatory receptor OX40 (CD134), was an agonistic, fully human IgG2 monoclonal antibody. Intravenous ivuxolimab was administered to patients every 2 weeks at six dose levels: 0.01, 0.1, 0.3, 1.5, 3 and 10 mg/kg. Of the roughly 53 patients in dose escalation, about 20 had hepatocellular carcinoma, roughly 15 had melanoma, 9 had renal cell carcinoma and 9 had head and neck cancer. In the dose-escalation cohort, 82.7% of patients were male, and the mean age was about 55 years, with a range of about 20 to 79. Patients were allowed to have had prior anti-PD-1, anti-PD-L1 or anti-CTLA-4 therapy, and 30% to 50% of the dose-escalation patients had previously received checkpoint inhibitors. Partial responses were achieved by three dose-escalation patients, of whom one had hepatocellular carcinoma and two had cutaneous melanoma. Peripheral TCRbeta sequencing was intended to test whether TCR sequence diversity was altered and clonal T-cell expansion was caused by ivuxolimab. The paper describes the monotherapy dose-escalation part (N = 52 patients) of the phase I trial of ivuxolimab. The research as a whole found: After ivuxolimab, expanded clones were on average more numerous among CD8+ T cells than among CD4+ T cells. The antigen specificity of the clonally expanded peripheral T cells was not determined. Low levels of normalized T-cell clonal expansion were also seen in some patients who did not respond. At doses from 0.1 to 3.0 mg/kg, clonal expansion was seen in both CD4+ and CD8+ blood T cells between baseline and week 6. In the 0.1-3.0 mg/kg groups, partial responders were among the patients with the lowest normalized peripheral clonal expansion, particularly in CD8+ T cells.

Patients with autoimmune disease history or receiving systemic immunosuppression were excluded from the trial. Peripheral blood for TCR sequencing was drawn from every dose cohort at baseline, at cycle 4 day 1 and at cycle 7 day 1. Samples came from an open-label, multicenter, first-in-human phase I dose-escalation trial of ivuxolimab. Adults with locally advanced or metastatic head and neck squamous cell, hepatocellular, melanoma or renal cell carcinoma were enrolled in the trial. Before TCR sequencing, CD4+ and CD8+ T cells were separately sorted from peripheral blood. Regarding this clone: It lacks a known antigen. Per-base qualities were not stored, and no clone one base away is much larger.

CDR1 and CDR2 (SQVTM, ANQGSEA) derive from the germline V gene. The CDR3 holds 12 amino acids from the cysteine to the phenylalanine. Only CDR3 DNA remains: 36 bases, in frame from the first base. V was cut back by 0 bases and J by 6 bases, leaving a gap of 7 bases between them. Genomic DNA was isolated from the sorted cells so that the TCRbeta CDR3 region could be sequenced. TCRbeta CDR3 regions were sequenced using the immunoSEQ Assay. The table was pulled from immuneACCESS by TCRdb, which kept in-frame rearrangements only. Such tables lose some clones; where checked, under half of the loss comes from unresolved V genes, and the rest has no known cause. The sample records 71,000 or so clones, 80% to 90% of which are singletons. The ten largest clones capture 4.5% to 6% of the sample.

The sequence came from an adult with an advanced solid tumor such as melanoma, head and neck, liver or kidney cancer. Recombination joined TRBV29-1 with TRBJ2-3; D gene: possibly TRBD2, on 5 matching bases. Sequenced here: CD4+ or CD8+ T cells sorted from blood, sampled in a trial of the OX40 agonist ivuxolimab. DNA sequence: TGCAGCGTTGAAGAGGGCGGGGATACGCAGTATTTT. Its coded protein is CSVEEGGDTQYF.